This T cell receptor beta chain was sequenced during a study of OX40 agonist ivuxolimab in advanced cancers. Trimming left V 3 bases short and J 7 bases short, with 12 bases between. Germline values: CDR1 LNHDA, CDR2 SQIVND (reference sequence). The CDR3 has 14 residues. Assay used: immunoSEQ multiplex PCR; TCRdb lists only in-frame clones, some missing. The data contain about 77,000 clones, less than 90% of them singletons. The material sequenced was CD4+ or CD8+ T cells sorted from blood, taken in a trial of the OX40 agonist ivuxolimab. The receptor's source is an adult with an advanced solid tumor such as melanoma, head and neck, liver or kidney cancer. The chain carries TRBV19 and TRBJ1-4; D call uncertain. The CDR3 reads CASSIMSSAEKLFF. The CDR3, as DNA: TGTGCCAGTAGTATTATGTCGTCCGCTGAAAAACTGTTTTTT.